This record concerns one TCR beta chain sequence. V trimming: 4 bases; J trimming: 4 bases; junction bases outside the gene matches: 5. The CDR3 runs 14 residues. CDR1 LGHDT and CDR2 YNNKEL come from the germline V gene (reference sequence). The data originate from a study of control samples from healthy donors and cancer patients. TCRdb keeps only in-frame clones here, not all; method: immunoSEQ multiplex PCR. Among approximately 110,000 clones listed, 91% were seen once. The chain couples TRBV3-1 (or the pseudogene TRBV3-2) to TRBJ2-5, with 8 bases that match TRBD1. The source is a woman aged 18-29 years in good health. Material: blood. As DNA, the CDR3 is TGTGCCAGCAGCCTACGACAGGGGTCAGAGACCCAGTACTTC. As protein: CASSLRQGSETQYF.